What follows are 21 T cell receptor beta chains derived from one specimen sequenced in a study of molecular identifiers for immune sequencing clone quantification. A single record per CDR3 protein comes from TCRdb applying MiXCR to the PCR reads. In the table there are about 67,000 distinct CDR3 sequences, 15% to 20% of which are singletons. Sequences were obtained from naive CD8+ T cells from blood, with Jurkat cell RNA spiked in. Indicated subset: FACS-sorted CD8+CD4-CCR7+CD45RA+ naive T cells. The source of these receptors is a human donor in good health. Some libraries in this study had Jurkat cell RNA spiked in.

This clonotype was picked up many times. This chain uses TRBV7-9 with TRBJ2-6, with D hard to call. Germline CDR1 and CDR2: SEHNR and FQNEAQ (reference sequence). The V gene lost 0 bases and the J gene lost 1 base, with 7 bases spanning the gap. There are 16 residues in the CDR3. CDR3 sequence: CASSLAVGSGANVLTF. The CDR3 nucleotides are TGTGCCAGCAGCTTAGCAGTAGGATCTGGGGCCAACGTCCTGACTTTC.

This clonotype was seen ten or more times. V and J are TRBV11-2 and TRBJ2-2; 12 bases are a match to TRBD2. The germline gives CDR1 SGHAT, CDR2 FQNNGV. CDR3 length: 17 amino acids. Trimming cost V 3 bases and J 5 bases; bases outside gene matches: 7. The CDR3 nucleotides read TGTGCCAGCAGCTTCCCCGGAACTAGCGGGAGGACCGGGGAGCTGTTTTTT. This translates into CASSFPGTSGRTGELFF.

This clonotype was observed at least ten times. The gene calls are TRBV10-3 and TRBJ2-1, with D maybe TRBD2 (5 bases). Germline-derived CDR1 and CDR2 are ENHRY and SYGVKD. This CDR3 spans 11 amino acids. Deletions cut 10 bases from V and 8 bases from J, with 12 bases between. CDR3 sequence: CATRDAHEQFF. CDR3 DNA: TGTGCCACGAGGGATGCCCATGAGCAGTTCTTC.

This clonotype was observed a few times. V usage is TRBV5-1 and J usage is TRBJ2-7; 10 nucleotides agree with TRBD1. The germline V gene has CDR1 SGHRS and CDR2 YFSETQ. V shed 5 bases, J shed 1 base, and the junction held 6 bases outside the gene matches. The CDR3 extends over 15 amino acids. This CDR3 is CASRDRQGASYEQYV. DNA of the CDR3: TGCGCCAGCAGAGATAGACAGGGGGCTTCCTACGAGCAGTACGTC.

Regarding this clonotype: A single base separates this from a much larger clone, so it may be a read error. This sequence joins TRBV7-8 and TRBJ2-2; 8 bases are shared with TRBD2. The length of the CDR3 is 17 residues. Per germline, CDR1 SGHVS and CDR2 FQNEAQ. Trimming at V came to 2 bases and at J to 6 bases, leaving 11 bases not matched to a gene. The chain's CDR3 is CASSLKGSGSSAGELFF. For the CDR3, the DNA is TGTGCCAGCAGCTTAAAGGGGAGCGGGAGCTCAGCCGGGGAGCTGTTTTTT.

This clonotype was detected a few times. This clone may be a read error of a much larger clone one base away. The rearrangement uses TRBV20-1 and TRBJ2-7; TRBD2 matches at 14 bases. This CDR3 spans 17 amino acids. Germline V lookup: CDR1 DFQATT, CDR2 SNEGSKA (reference sequence). CDR3 in amino acids: CSATDTRTSGRRNEQHF. CDR3 DNA: TGCAGTGCCACCGATACCAGGACTAGCGGGAGGCGGAACGAGCAGCACTTC.

In this sample, this clonotype turned up many times. The gene calls are TRBV9 and TRBJ2-2, with TRBD1 matching 7 bases. This CDR3 has 16 residues. J gave up 6 bases and V 0 bases, and 8 bases lay outside the gene matches. The germline CDR1 and CDR2 sequences are SGDLS and YYNGEE. The CDR3 loop reads CASSVDRGVRAGELFF. CDR3 DNA: TGTGCCAGCAGCGTAGACAGGGGAGTCCGAGCCGGGGAGCTGTTTTTT.

This clonotype was counted only a few times. The V gene is TRBV2, the J gene TRBJ2-7; 11 bases map to TRBD2. The CDR3 has 15 amino acids. V shed 2 bases, J shed 3 bases, and the junction held 3 bases outside the gene matches. The germline gives CDR1 SNHLY, CDR2 FYNNEI. Here the CDR3 reads CASSERLAGYYEQYF. In DNA, the CDR3 is TGTGCCAGCAGTGAAAGACTAGCGGGATACTACGAGCAGTACTTC.

This clonotype was detected ten times or more. This chain joins TRBV7-9 and TRBJ1-1; D is unclear. The CDR3 covers 11 residues. Germline CDR1 and CDR2: SEHNR and FQNEAQ (reference sequence). Trimming pared 5 bases from V and 10 bases from J, leaving 11 bases between. The CDR3 region is CASSPQVGAFF. The DNA of the CDR3 is TGTGCCAGCAGCCCACAAGTGGGAGCTTTCTTT.

At least ten counts were recorded for this clonotype. The J gene is TRBJ2-3, the V gene TRBV13; 8 bases are shared with TRBD2. This CDR3 is built from 14 residues. V shed 4 bases and J 5 bases; nucleotides not matched to a gene: 5. Germline V gene sequence: CDR1 PRHDT, CDR2 FYEKMQ (reference sequence). This CDR3 reads CASSSGLVGDTQYF. The CDR3, as DNA: TGTGCCAGCAGCTCGGGACTAGTGGGAGATACGCAGTATTTT.

This clonotype was detected ten times or more. The chain uses TRBV4-1 and TRBJ1-5; D possibly corresponds to TRBD1 (5 bases). The CDR3 totals 17 residues. V was pared by 0 bases and J by 2 bases, with 14 bases between. From germline, CDR1 is MGHRA and CDR2 YSYEKL. The CDR3 here is CASSQDPGGSRNQPQHF. CDR3 DNA: TGCGCCAGCAGCCAAGATCCCGGGGGGAGTCGCAATCAGCCCCAGCATTTT.

This clonotype has a count of ten or more. The chain has TRBV28 and TRBJ2-7; D ambiguous. CDR3 length: 14 residues. V lost 8 bases to trimming and J lost 2 bases, with 16 bases between them. Germline lookup yields CDR1 MDHEN and CDR2 SYDVKM. CDR3 in DNA: TGTGCCAGCGTTGGGGTAGACTCGACCTACGAGCAGTACTTC. Translating gives CASVGVDSTYEQYF. Full variable domain (missing parts from reference TRBV28 and TRBJ2-7): DVKVTQSSRYLVKRTGEKVFLECVQDMDHENMFWYRQDPGLGLRLIYFSYDVKMKEKGDIPEGYSVSREKKERFSLILESASTNQTSMYLCASVGVDSTYEQYFGPGTRLTVT.

This clonotype was counted many times. The genes are TRBV29-1 and TRBJ1-1; the match to TRBD1 covers 7 bases. J lost 0 bases, V lost 6 bases, and 7 bases had no gene match. Looked up from germline, CDR1 is SQVTM and CDR2 is ANQGSEA. This CDR3 has 14 residues. CDR3 sequence: CSVRSGGMNTEAFF. The CDR3 DNA sequence: TGCAGCGTGCGGTCAGGGGGTATGAACACTGAAGCTTTCTTT.

The sample holds many counts of this clonotype. The chain uses TRBV20-1 and TRBJ1-1, with D hard to call. Germline V CDR1 and CDR2: DFQATT, SNEGSKA (reference sequence). V lost 6 bases to trimming and J lost 1 base, with 15 bases between them. There are 14 residues in the CDR3. The CDR3 DNA reads TGCAGTGCAAAAAGAAAAAGACAGAACACTGAAGCTTTCTTT. Encoded protein: CSAKRKRQNTEAFF.

This clonotype was seen many times. V gene TRBV27 combines with J gene TRBJ2-4; 13 nucleotides match TRBD2. Per germline, CDR1 MNHEY and CDR2 SMNVEV (reference sequence). The CDR3 sequence is 16 residues long. V gave up 10 bases and J gave up 7 bases; unmatched junction bases: 13. Here the CDR3 reads CATRRTSGSRNNIQYF. CDR3 DNA sequence: TGTGCCACACGAAGGACTAGCGGGAGTCGGAATAACATTCAGTACTTC.

This clonotype is medium-sized (0.01 to 0.1%) in the sample. This sequence joins TRBV7-2 and TRBJ2-3; 10 nucleotides agree with TRBD2. V was clipped by 2 bases and J by 5 bases; unmatched bases: 13. The V gene's germline CDR1 is SGHTA and CDR2 FQGNSA. CDR3 size: 18 residues. CDR3 loop: CASSLQVLAGVSLDTQYF. The CDR3 nucleotides are TGTGCCAGCAGCTTACAGGTCCTAGCGGGAGTATCGCTAGATACGCAGTATTTT.

This clonotype has a count of ten or more. The chain has TRBV4-1 and TRBJ2-7, with a tentative D call TRBD2 (5 bases). The CDR3 has 15 residues. Germline loops: CDR1 MGHRA, CDR2 YSYEKL. V was trimmed by 0 bases and J by 4 bases, leaving 13 bases between them. The CDR3 region is CASSQDNGPGYEQYF. The CDR3 DNA is TGCGCCAGCAGCCAAGATAACGGCCCGGGGTACGAGCAGTACTTC.

This clonotype was observed at least ten times. V is TRBV7-3 and J is TRBJ2-1, with TRBD2 matching over 7 bases. The CDR3 loop spans 15 amino acids. V shed 2 bases and J 4 bases; nucleotides not matched to a gene: 5. Germline V gene data show CDR1 as SGHTA and CDR2 as FQGTGA. DNA for the CDR3: TGTGCCAGCAGCTTAGCTCTAGCGGTGTACAATGAGCAGTTCTTC. It codes for CASSLALAVYNEQFF.

This chain uses TRBV28 with TRBJ2-5; TRBD1 is a possible D gene (6 bases). Per germline, CDR1 MDHEN and CDR2 SYDVKM. The V gene lost 7 bases and the J gene lost 13 bases, with 28 bases spanning the gap. The CDR3 is 15 residues long. The CDR3 region is CASTNKHRDQETWYF. CDR3 DNA sequence: TGTGCCAGCACAAATAAACACAGGGACCAAGAGACCTGGTACTTC. The full variable domain, in which reference TRBV28 and TRBJ2-5 provide the parts outside the CDR3, is DVKVTQSSRYLVKRTGEKVFLECVQDMDHENMFWYRQDPGLGLRLIYFSYDVKMKEKGDIPEGYSVSREKKERFSLILESASTNQTSMYLCASTNKHRDQETWYFGPGTRLLVL.

At least ten counts were recorded for this clonotype. The chain is built from TRBV5-6 and TRBJ1-5; D gene ambiguous. Germline V gives CDR1 SGHDT, CDR2 YYEEEE. V lost 5 bases and J lost 2, with 11 bases in between. CDR3 length equals 14 residues. This chain's CDR3 is CASSLSGGNQPQHF. CDR3 nucleotides: TGTGCCAGCAGTTTATCCGGGGGCAATCAGCCCCAGCATTTT. Filled out from reference TRBV5-6 and TRBJ1-5, the complete variable domain reads DAGVTQSPTHLIKTRGQQVTLRCSPKSGHDTVSWYQQALGQGPQFIFQYYEEEERQRGNFPDRFSGHQFPNYSSELNVNALLLGDSALYLCASSLSGGNQPQHFGDGTRLSIL.

V gene TRBV4-1 combines with J gene TRBJ2-1, with D possibly being TRBD2 (5 bases). Germline CDR1 reads MGHRA; CDR2 reads YSYEKL. V lost 4 bases and J lost 1, with 11 bases in between. There are 15 residues in the CDR3. The CDR3 protein is CASSPPGGSYNEQFF. CDR3 DNA: TGCGCCAGCAGCCCCCCGGGCGGGTCCTACAATGAGCAGTTCTTC.